Presented here are 7 T cell receptor beta chains from one specimen sequenced in a study of T cell responses to AZD1222 COVID-19 vaccine. Sequencing was performed with immunoSEQ multiplex PCR; in TCRdb, only in-frame clones are kept and a portion is missing. The repertoire holds over 85,000 clones, with around nine tenths as singletons. Sequenced here: peripheral blood, sampled on day 0 of AZD1222 vaccination. These receptors all stem from an adult in good health.

The chain has TRBV20-1 and TRBJ2-2, with 7 nucleotides matching TRBD1. This CDR3 spans 14 amino acids. Germline values: CDR1 DFQATT, CDR2 SNEGSKA (reference sequence). Trimming cost V 3 bases and J 0 bases; bases outside gene matches: 1. CDR3 nucleotides: TGCAGTGCTAGTGGGACAGCGAACACCGGGGAGCTGTTTTTT. Translating it yields CSASGTANTGELFF.

J is TRBJ1-5 and V is TRBV18; no firm D call. The CDR3 contains 13 residues. CDR1 and CDR2 (germline): KGHSH, LQKENI. V lost 3 bases, J lost 4 bases, and 7 bases lay in between. For the CDR3, the DNA is TGTGCCAGCTCACCCAGTGTTAATCAGCCCCAGCATTTT. This translates into CASSPSVNQPQHF.

This chain links TRBV30 with TRBJ1-2; the D gene is possibly TRBD1 (6 bases). CDR1 and CDR2 from the germline V gene are GTSNPN and SVGIG (reference sequence). V gave up 3 bases and J gave up 2 bases, with 10 bases separating them. The CDR3 runs to 13 residues. The CDR3 sequence is CAWRNRENYGYTF. The CDR3 DNA follows: TGTGCCTGGAGGAACAGGGAAAACTATGGCTACACCTTC. The full variable domain, rest sourced from reference TRBV30 and TRBJ1-2, is SQTIHQWPATLVQPVGSPLSLECTVEGTSNPNLYWYRQAAGRGLQLLFYSVGIGQISSEVPQNLSASRPQDRQFILSSKKLLLSDSGFYLCAWRNRENYGYTFGSGTRLTVV.

This rearrangement joins TRBV28 to TRBJ1-5; possibly TRBD1 for D (6 bases). The CDR3 is 12 amino acids. Per germline, CDR1 MDHEN and CDR2 SYDVKM. The V and J ends lost 6 bases and 6 bases respectively, with 9 bases between them. CDR3 in amino acids: CASSTGSQPQHF. CDR3 coding DNA: TGTGCCAGCAGCACAGGGTCTCAGCCCCAGCATTTT. Drawing the rest from reference TRBV28 and TRBJ1-5, the complete variable domain is DVKVTQSSRYLVKRTGEKVFLECVQDMDHENMFWYRQDPGLGLRLIYFSYDVKMKEKGDIPEGYSVSREKKERFSLILESASTNQTSMYLCASSTGSQPQHFGDGTRLSIL.

This rearrangement joins TRBV7-9 to TRBJ2-1; 10 nucleotides agree with TRBD2. Germline assignment: CDR1 SEHNR and CDR2 FQNEAQ (reference sequence). After removal of 2 bases from V and 2 bases from J, the junction contained 6 bases not matched to a gene. This CDR3 has 17 amino acids. The CDR3 region has the DNA TGTGCCAGCAGCTTATCGTCTAGCGGGAGAGCCTACAATGAGCAGTTCTTC. This translates into CASSLSSSGRAYNEQFF.

CDR3 DNA sequence: TGTGCCAGCAGCTTGGCCACTGGTGGGGGAAACTCACCCCTCCACTTT. Translating it yields CASSLATGGGNSPLHF. The gene calls are TRBV5-4 and TRBJ1-6; possible D gene TRBD1, 5 bases. CDR1 and CDR2 (germline): SGHNT, YYREEE (reference sequence). This CDR3 is 16 amino acids long. V lost 0 bases to trimming and J lost 10 bases, with 17 bases between them.

V usage is TRBV28 and J usage is TRBJ2-4; 8 bases are a match to TRBD2. Germline assignment: CDR1 MDHEN and CDR2 SYDVKM. CDR3 length: 12 amino acids. The CDR3 sequence: CQAGDAKNIQYF. CDR3 DNA: TGTCAAGCGGGAGACGCCAAAAACATTCAGTACTTC.